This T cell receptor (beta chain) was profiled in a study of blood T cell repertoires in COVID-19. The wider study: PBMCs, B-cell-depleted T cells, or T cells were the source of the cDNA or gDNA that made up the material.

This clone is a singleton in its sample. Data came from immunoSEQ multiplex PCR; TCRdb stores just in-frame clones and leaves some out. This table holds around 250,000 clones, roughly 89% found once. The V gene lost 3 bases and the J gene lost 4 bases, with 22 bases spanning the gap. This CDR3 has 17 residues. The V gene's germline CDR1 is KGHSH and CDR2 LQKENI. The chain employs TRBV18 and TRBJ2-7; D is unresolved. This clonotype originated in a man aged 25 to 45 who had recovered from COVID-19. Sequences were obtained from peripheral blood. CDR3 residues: CASSPGAGIKDGYEQYF. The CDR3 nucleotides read TGTGCCAGCTCACCCGGAGCTGGCATAAAAGATGGGTACGAGCAGTACTTC.